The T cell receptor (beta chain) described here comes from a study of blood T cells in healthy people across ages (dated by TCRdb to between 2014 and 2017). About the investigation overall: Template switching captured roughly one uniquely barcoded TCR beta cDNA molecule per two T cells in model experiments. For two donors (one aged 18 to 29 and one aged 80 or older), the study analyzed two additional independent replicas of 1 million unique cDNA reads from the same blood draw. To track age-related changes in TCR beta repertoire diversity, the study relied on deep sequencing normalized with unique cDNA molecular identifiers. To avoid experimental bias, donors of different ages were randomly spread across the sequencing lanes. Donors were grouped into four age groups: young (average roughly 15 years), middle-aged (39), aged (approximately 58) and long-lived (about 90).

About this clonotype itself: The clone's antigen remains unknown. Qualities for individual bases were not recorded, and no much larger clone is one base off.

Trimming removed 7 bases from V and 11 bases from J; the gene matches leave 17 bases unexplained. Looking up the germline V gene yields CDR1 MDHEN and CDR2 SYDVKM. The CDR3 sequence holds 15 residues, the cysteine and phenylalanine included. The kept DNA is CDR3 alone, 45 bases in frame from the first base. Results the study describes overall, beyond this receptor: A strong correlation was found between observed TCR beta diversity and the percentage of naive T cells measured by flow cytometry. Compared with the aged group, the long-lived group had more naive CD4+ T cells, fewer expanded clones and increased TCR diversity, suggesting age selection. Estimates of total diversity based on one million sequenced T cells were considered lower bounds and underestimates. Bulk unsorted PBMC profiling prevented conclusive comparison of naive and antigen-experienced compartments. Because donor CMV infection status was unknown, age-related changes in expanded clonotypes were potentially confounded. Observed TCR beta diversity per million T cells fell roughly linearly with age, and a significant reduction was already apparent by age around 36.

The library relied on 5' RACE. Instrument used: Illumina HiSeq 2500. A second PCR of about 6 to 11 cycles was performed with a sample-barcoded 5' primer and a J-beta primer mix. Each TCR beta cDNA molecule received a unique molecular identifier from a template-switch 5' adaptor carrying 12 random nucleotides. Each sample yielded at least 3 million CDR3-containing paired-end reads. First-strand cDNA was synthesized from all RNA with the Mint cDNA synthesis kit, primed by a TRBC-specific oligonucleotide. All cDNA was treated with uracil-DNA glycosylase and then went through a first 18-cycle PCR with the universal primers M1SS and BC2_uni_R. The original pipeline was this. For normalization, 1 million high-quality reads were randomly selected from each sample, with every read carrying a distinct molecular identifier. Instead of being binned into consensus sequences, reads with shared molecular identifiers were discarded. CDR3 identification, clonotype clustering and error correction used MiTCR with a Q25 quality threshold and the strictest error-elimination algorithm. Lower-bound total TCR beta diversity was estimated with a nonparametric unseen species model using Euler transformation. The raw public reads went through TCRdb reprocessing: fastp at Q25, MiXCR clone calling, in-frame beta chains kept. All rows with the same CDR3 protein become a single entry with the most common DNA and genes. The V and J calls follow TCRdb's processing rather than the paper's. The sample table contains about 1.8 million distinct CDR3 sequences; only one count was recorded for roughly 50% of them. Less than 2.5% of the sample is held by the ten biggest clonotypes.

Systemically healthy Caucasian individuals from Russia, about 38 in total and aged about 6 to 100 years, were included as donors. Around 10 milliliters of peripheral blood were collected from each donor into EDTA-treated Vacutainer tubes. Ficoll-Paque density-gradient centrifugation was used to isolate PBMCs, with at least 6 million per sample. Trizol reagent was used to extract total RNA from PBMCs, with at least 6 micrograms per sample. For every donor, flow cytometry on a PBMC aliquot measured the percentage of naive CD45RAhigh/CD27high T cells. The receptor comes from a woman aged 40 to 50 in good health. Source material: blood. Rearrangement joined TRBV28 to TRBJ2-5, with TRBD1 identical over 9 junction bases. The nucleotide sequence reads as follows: TGTGCCAGCACCAACGGGGACAGGGTATATAGTGAGCAGTACTTC. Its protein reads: CASTNGDRVYSEQYF. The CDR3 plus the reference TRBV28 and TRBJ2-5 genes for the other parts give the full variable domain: DVKVTQSSRYLVKRTGEKVFLECVQDMDHENMFWYRQDPGLGLRLIYFSYDVKMKEKGDIPEGYSVSREKKERFSLILESASTNQTSMYLCASTNGDRVYSEQYFGPGTRLLVL.